A selection of T cell receptor beta chains follows, all from one sample in a study of response to subunit inactivated influenza vaccine. MiXCR was run by TCRdb on the RT-PCR reads, yielding one entry per CDR3 protein. The sample lists around 580,000 distinct CDR3 sequences, 12% occurring once. Specimen: PBMCs from blood, collected on the day of vaccination. The receptors derive from a man aged 50-60 years who received an inactivated influenza vaccine. Each CDR3 is given with its conserved first and last residue. D genes are given only for firm matches. Expanded clones get a size class; other rows say once, few or many, or leave the size out.

d_gene: TRBD2
v_gene: TRBV14
abundance: many
j_gene: TRBJ2-1
CDR3aa: CASSPTVTSGPYNEQFF
CDR3nt: TGTGCCAGCAGCCCCACCGTTACTAGCGGGCCTTACAATGAGCAGTTCTTC

d_gene: .
v_gene: TRBV28
abundance: few
j_gene: TRBJ1-5
CDR3aa: CASSFWTRASNQPQHF
CDR3nt: TGTGCCAGCAGTTTTTGGACAAGGGCTAGCAATCAGCCCCAGCATTTT

d_gene: .
v_gene: TRBV20-1
abundance: .
j_gene: TRBJ1-1
CDR3aa: CSASDGLNTEAFF
CDR3nt: TGCAGTGCTTCTGACGGCCTGAACACTGAAGCTTTCTTT

d_gene: .
v_gene: TRBV7-2
abundance: .
j_gene: TRBJ2-5
CDR3aa: CASSPLGEEETQYF
CDR3nt: TGTGCCAGCAGCCCCTTAGGGGAGGAAGAGACCCAGTACTTC

d_gene: TRBD2
v_gene: TRBV3-1
abundance: .
j_gene: TRBJ2-1
CDR3aa: CASSQDYALWTSGSSYNEQFF
CDR3nt: TGTGCCAGCAGCCAAGATTACGCGCTTTGGACTAGCGGGAGTTCCTACAATGAGCAGTTCTTC

d_gene: .
v_gene: TRBV4-1
abundance: .
j_gene: TRBJ2-7
CDR3aa: CASSIGGGAYEQYF
CDR3nt: TGCGCCAGCAGTATCGGAGGGGGTGCCTACGAGCAGTACTTC

d_gene: TRBD1
v_gene: TRBV7-9
abundance: .
j_gene: TRBJ2-5
CDR3aa: CASSEQQGARETQYF
CDR3nt: TGTGCCAGCAGTGAACAACAGGGGGCGCGGGAGACCCAGTACTTC

d_gene: .
v_gene: TRBV7-9
abundance: many
j_gene: TRBJ2-3
CDR3aa: CASSLRLVGADTQYF
CDR3nt: TGTGCCAGCAGCTTACGTTTGGTCGGGGCCGATACGCAGTATTTT

d_gene: .
v_gene: TRBV6-1
abundance: .
j_gene: TRBJ2-6
CDR3aa: CASKNPVSGANVLTF
CDR3nt: TGTGCCAGCAAAAACCCAGTCTCTGGGGCCAACGTCCTGACTTTC

d_gene: .
v_gene: TRBV3-1
abundance: .
j_gene: TRBJ2-4
CDR3aa: CASSPEDLAKNIQYF
CDR3nt: TGTGCCAGCAGCCCAGAGGATTTAGCCAAAAACATTCAGTACTTC

d_gene: .
v_gene: TRBV5-1
abundance: .
j_gene: TRBJ2-2
CDR3aa: CASSSWEDTGELFF
CDR3nt: TGCGCCAGCAGCTCCTGGGAGGATACCGGGGAGCTGTTTTTT

d_gene: .
v_gene: TRBV6-1
abundance: .
j_gene: TRBJ1-3
CDR3aa: CASSEVFSGNTIYF
CDR3nt: TGTGCCAGCAGTGAAGTCTTCTCTGGAAACACCATATATTTT

d_gene: .
v_gene: TRBV4-3
abundance: .
j_gene: TRBJ2-3
CDR3aa: CASSASGTDTQYF
CDR3nt: TGCGCCAGCAGCGCCTCCGGAACAGATACGCAGTATTTT

d_gene: .
v_gene: TRBV7-8
abundance: many
j_gene: TRBJ2-7
CDR3aa: CASRTGTEQYF
CDR3nt: TGTGCCAGCAGAACAGGTACCGAGCAGTACTTC

d_gene: .
v_gene: TRBV6-6
abundance: many
j_gene: TRBJ2-7
CDR3aa: CASSLLLAYEQYF
CDR3nt: TGTGCCAGCAGCCTACTCTTAGCCTACGAGCAGTACTTC

d_gene: TRBD2
v_gene: TRBV29-1
abundance: few
j_gene: TRBJ2-1
CDR3aa: CSVEGFGFSGSSSYNEQFF
CDR3nt: TGCAGCGTTGAAGGCTTTGGGTTCAGCGGGAGTAGCTCCTACAATGAGCAGTTCTTC

d_gene: .
v_gene: TRBV6-2/TRBV6-3
abundance: few
j_gene: TRBJ2-1
CDR3aa: CASTPVGMSSYNEQFF
CDR3nt: TGTGCCAGCACCCCAGTAGGGATGAGCTCCTACAATGAGCAGTTCTTC

d_gene: .
v_gene: TRBV5-1
abundance: .
j_gene: TRBJ2-7
CDR3aa: CASSLQGGWIYEQYF
CDR3nt: TGCGCCAGCAGCTTGCAGGGGGGGTGGATCTACGAGCAGTACTTC

d_gene: .
v_gene: TRBV5-1
abundance: few
j_gene: TRBJ2-1
CDR3aa: CASSLEQRASYNEQFF
CDR3nt: TGCGCCAGCAGCTTGGAACAGCGAGCCTCCTACAATGAGCAGTTCTTC

d_gene: .
v_gene: TRBV20-1
abundance: few
j_gene: TRBJ2-2
CDR3aa: CSASRLNTGELFF
CDR3nt: TGCAGTGCTAGCAGACTGAACACCGGGGAGCTGTTTTTT

d_gene: .
v_gene: TRBV7-9
abundance: .
j_gene: TRBJ1-1
CDR3aa: CASSLISGVQLEAFF
CDR3nt: TGTGCCAGCAGCTTAATTTCGGGGGTCCAACTTGAAGCTTTCTTT

d_gene: TRBD2
v_gene: TRBV7-8
abundance: .
j_gene: TRBJ2-5
CDR3aa: CASSPRVAGGRETQYF
CDR3nt: TGTGCCAGCAGCCCACGTGTAGCGGGGGGGCGAGAGACCCAGTACTTC

d_gene: TRBD2
v_gene: TRBV20-1
abundance: .
j_gene: TRBJ2-5
CDR3aa: CSARSPASGGRYQETQYF
CDR3nt: TGCAGTGCTAGGTCCCCGGCTAGCGGGGGCCGGTACCAAGAGACCCAGTACTTC

d_gene: .
v_gene: TRBV19
abundance: .
j_gene: TRBJ2-1
CDR3aa: CARKKVKEGYNEQVF
CDR3nt: TGTGCCAGGAAAAAGGTCAAGGAGGGCTACAATGAGCAGGTCTTC

d_gene: .
v_gene: TRBV18
abundance: .
j_gene: TRBJ2-2
CDR3aa: CASSPAFAANTGELFF
CDR3nt: TGTGCCAGCTCACCAGCGTTTGCCGCTAACACCGGGGAGCTGTTTTTT

d_gene: .
v_gene: TRBV10-3
abundance: few
j_gene: TRBJ1-5
CDR3aa: CAISESPIDRRRAGNQPQHF
CDR3nt: TGTGCCATCAGTGAGTCCCCCATAGACAGGCGGAGAGCTGGCAATCAGCCCCAGCATTTT

d_gene: .
v_gene: TRBV29-1
abundance: .
j_gene: TRBJ2-3
CDR3aa: CSVRSRNRDTQYF
CDR3nt: TGCAGCGTTAGAAGTCGAAACCGGGATACGCAGTATTTT

d_gene: TRBD2
v_gene: TRBV20-1
abundance: .
j_gene: TRBJ2-7
CDR3aa: CSARDTGRRPTYEQYF
CDR3nt: TGCAGTGCTAGAGATACCGGGAGGCGTCCCACCTACGAGCAGTACTTC

d_gene: TRBD1
v_gene: TRBV28
abundance: .
j_gene: TRBJ2-5
CDR3aa: CASSSGPTPGTGKAGQETQYF
CDR3nt: TGTGCCAGCAGTTCGGGCCCGACGCCCGGGACAGGGAAGGCGGGACAAGAGACCCAGTACTTC

d_gene: .
v_gene: TRBV20-1
abundance: .
j_gene: TRBJ1-1
CDR3aa: CSARDRGGGRTEAFF
CDR3nt: TGCAGTGCTAGAGATAGGGGAGGGGGTAGGACTGAAGCTTTCTTT

d_gene: TRBD1
v_gene: TRBV7-6
abundance: .
j_gene: TRBJ2-2
CDR3aa: CASSLDLEQGLRNTGELFF
CDR3nt: TGTGCCAGCAGCTTGGACTTAGAACAGGGGCTGAGGAACACCGGGGAGCTGTTTTTT

d_gene: .
v_gene: TRBV5-1
abundance: few
j_gene: TRBJ2-7
CDR3aa: CASSRDTRGSSYEQYF
CDR3nt: TGCGCCAGCAGCAGGGACACCCGGGGGAGCTCCTACGAGCAGTACTTC

d_gene: TRBD2
v_gene: TRBV7-2
abundance: few
j_gene: TRBJ2-5
CDR3aa: CASRSTFREAAETQYF
CDR3nt: TGTGCCAGCAGGTCAACGTTCCGGGAGGCGGCAGAGACCCAGTACTTC

d_gene: TRBD2
v_gene: TRBV20-1
abundance: .
j_gene: TRBJ2-3
CDR3aa: CSFLAGVGTDTQYF
CDR3nt: TGCAGTTTCCTAGCGGGAGTGGGGACAGATACGCAGTATTTT

d_gene: .
v_gene: TRBV7-2
abundance: .
j_gene: TRBJ2-2
CDR3aa: CASSLSGGQGTGELFF
CDR3nt: TGTGCCAGCAGCTTATCCGGGGGCCAGGGCACCGGGGAGCTGTTTTTT

d_gene: .
v_gene: TRBV30
abundance: .
j_gene: TRBJ2-5
CDR3aa: CAWSEGLRIETQYF
CDR3nt: TGTGCCTGGAGTGAGGGGCTAAGAATAGAGACCCAGTACTTC

d_gene: .
v_gene: TRBV4-2
abundance: few
j_gene: TRBJ2-1
CDR3aa: CASSARDHISEQFF
CDR3nt: TGTGCCAGCAGCGCCCGGGACCATATATCTGAGCAGTTCTTC

d_gene: .
v_gene: TRBV7-7
abundance: .
j_gene: TRBJ2-7
CDR3aa: CASSPGSGVLYF
CDR3nt: TGTGCCAGCAGCCCCGGCTCCGGGGTATTGTACTTC

d_gene: TRBD1
v_gene: TRBV20-1
abundance: many
j_gene: TRBJ1-5
CDR3aa: CSAGQVNQPQHF
CDR3nt: TGCAGTGCTGGACAGGTCAATCAGCCCCAGCATTTT

d_gene: TRBD2
v_gene: TRBV6-5
abundance: .
j_gene: TRBJ2-2
CDR3aa: CASSYGAGANTGELFF
CDR3nt: TGTGCCAGCAGTTACGGGGCGGGAGCGAACACCGGGGAGCTGTTTTTT

d_gene: TRBD1
v_gene: TRBV12-3/TRBV12-4
abundance: many
j_gene: TRBJ1-1
CDR3aa: CASKRKLQGVAEAFF
CDR3nt: TGTGCCAGCAAACGTAAACTACAGGGGGTTGCTGAAGCTTTCTTT

d_gene: .
v_gene: TRBV4-1
abundance: few
j_gene: TRBJ1-2
CDR3aa: CASSPLTGRRGYTF
CDR3nt: TGCGCCAGCAGCCCCCTAACAGGGCGTCGTGGCTACACCTTC

d_gene: .
v_gene: TRBV19
abundance: .
j_gene: TRBJ2-1
CDR3aa: CASKFSRSSYNEQFF
CDR3nt: TGTGCCAGTAAATTCAGCCGGAGCTCCTACAATGAGCAGTTCTTC

d_gene: .
v_gene: TRBV10-3
abundance: few
j_gene: TRBJ1-2
CDR3aa: CAISDQASNNYGYTF
CDR3nt: TGTGCCATCAGTGACCAGGCGTCGAATAACTATGGCTACACCTTC

d_gene: TRBD2
v_gene: TRBV28
abundance: .
j_gene: TRBJ2-5
CDR3aa: CASSLVSGRGIRETQYF
CDR3nt: TGTGCCAGCAGTTTAGTTAGCGGGAGGGGAATCAGGGAGACCCAGTACTTC

d_gene: .
v_gene: TRBV9
abundance: many
j_gene: TRBJ1-5
CDR3aa: CASSVASNQPQHF
CDR3nt: TGTGCCAGCAGCGTAGCCAGCAATCAGCCCCAGCATTTT

d_gene: .
v_gene: TRBV20-1
abundance: .
j_gene: TRBJ2-7
CDR3aa: CSARGRNTFYEQYF
CDR3nt: TGCAGTGCTAGAGGTAGAAACACTTTCTACGAGCAGTACTTC

d_gene: TRBD2
v_gene: TRBV4-2
abundance: .
j_gene: TRBJ2-1
CDR3aa: CASSQGTSGSHEQFF
CDR3nt: TGTGCCAGCAGCCAAGGGACTAGCGGGAGTCATGAGCAGTTCTTC